One sample yielded the 31 T cell receptor beta chains listed below, sequenced in a study of cytomegalovirus exposure and HLA in healthy donors. The PCR contained 60 Vbeta and 13 Jbeta primers. Profiled with immunoSEQ multiplex PCR; TCRdb holds only in-frame clones, not every one. The table has approximately 210,000 clones, over 80% seen once. The sample taken for sequencing was PBMCs. The receptors originated from a man aged 25 to 40 in good health and CMV-seronegative.

This chain's CDR3 is CASSLRQGLAKNIQYF. In nucleotides, the CDR3 is TGTGCCAGCAGCCTGCGACAGGGGCTAGCCAAAAACATTCAGTACTTC. This chain uses TRBV5-4 with TRBJ2-4, with TRBD1 matching over 8 bases. CDR3 length: 16 residues. Germline CDR1 reads SGHNT; CDR2 reads YYREEE (reference sequence). With 4 bases clipped from V and 0 bases from J, the junction kept 6 bases outside the gene matches.

The gene calls are TRBV19 and TRBJ2-2; TRBD1 matches 9 bases. The junction had 10 bases not matched to a gene; V was cut back by 5 bases and J by 3 bases. The CDR3 is 17 amino acids. CDR1 is LNHDA and CDR2 is SQIVND in the germline V gene (reference sequence). In DNA, the CDR3 is TGTGCCAGTAGTCACAGGGGGCGGTATCCGGACACCGGGGAGCTGTTTTTT. Translation gives CASSHRGRYPDTGELFF.

This chain links TRBV28 with TRBJ2-7; TRBD2 might be the D (6 bases). CDR3 length equals 13 residues. Trimming stripped 1 base from V and 4 bases from J, with 8 bases between. Germline V gene sequence: CDR1 MDHEN, CDR2 SYDVKM. This chain's CDR3 is CASSLYGGYEQYF. In DNA, the CDR3 is TGTGCCAGCAGTTTATACGGGGGTTACGAGCAGTACTTC.

The chain links TRBV14 to TRBJ2-1, with 14 positions matching TRBD2. The CDR3 runs 16 residues. V shed 5 bases, J shed 7 bases, and the junction held 7 bases outside the gene matches. CDR1 is SGHDN, CDR2 FVKESK, per germline. The CDR3 loop reads CASSVFGTSGRNEQFF. The CDR3 region has the DNA TGTGCCAGCAGCGTGTTCGGGACTAGCGGGAGAAATGAGCAGTTCTTC. The entire variable domain, with the rest obtained from reference TRBV14 and TRBJ2-1, is as follows: EAGVTQFPSHSVIEKGQTVTLRCDPISGHDNLYWYRRVMGKEIKFLLHFVKESKQDESGMPNNRFLAERTGGTYSTLKVQPAELEDSGVYFCASSVFGTSGRNEQFFGPGTRLTVL.

The chain links TRBV5-1 to TRBJ1-1, with D possibly being TRBD1 (6 bases). Germline V gene data show CDR1 as SGHRS and CDR2 as YFSETQ. The CDR3 covers 16 residues. V was clipped by 4 bases and J by 3 bases, with 19 bases between them. CDR3 in amino acids: CASSRSTGSGDTEAFF. The CDR3 region has the DNA TGCGCCAGCAGCAGATCCACAGGGTCCGGGGACACTGAAGCTTTCTTT.

The chain is built from TRBV25-1 and TRBJ2-3; 9 nucleotides agree with TRBD1. Germline V CDR1 and CDR2: MGHDK, SYGVNS. The CDR3 runs to 13 residues. V dropped 10 bases and J dropped 2; count of bases not matched to a gene: 4. The CDR3 reads CAMGQGPTDTQYF. The CDR3 coding sequence is TGTGCCATGGGACAGGGCCCCACAGATACGCAGTATTTT.

The chain joins TRBV5-1 to TRBJ2-5; 7 bases match TRBD2. The assigned J gene may be wrong: the sequence end matches TRBJ2-7 better. This CDR3 contains 16 residues. In germline, CDR1 is SGHRS, CDR2 YFSETQ. The CDR3 reads CASSSSRRGTAYEQYF. The CDR3, as DNA: TGCGCCAGCAGCTCGAGTCGGCGGGGGACTGCCTACGAGCAGTACTTC.

The genes are TRBV9 and TRBJ1-5; weak D call: TRBD1 (6 bases). V lost 2 bases, J lost 2 bases, and 11 bases lay in between. The CDR3 is 15 residues long. CDR1 and CDR2 (germline): SGDLS, YYNGEE. The CDR3 sequence: CASSVSTGRNQPQHF. The CDR3, as DNA: TGTGCCAGCAGCGTTTCAACAGGGCGCAATCAGCCCCAGCATTTT.

The V gene is TRBV28, the J gene TRBJ1-3; no firm D call. The germline gives CDR1 MDHEN, CDR2 SYDVKM. The V end lost 5 bases, the J end lost 0 bases, and 11 bases lay between the germline ends. This CDR3 is 15 amino acids long. The CDR3 loop is CASSPDSSSGNTIYF. The CDR3 nucleotides read TGTGCCAGCAGTCCGGACTCGAGCTCTGGAAACACCATATATTTT. Using reference TRBV28 and TRBJ1-3 for the parts outside the CDR3, the full variable domain is DVKVTQSSRYLVKRTGEKVFLECVQDMDHENMFWYRQDPGLGLRLIYFSYDVKMKEKGDIPEGYSVSREKKERFSLILESASTNQTSMYLCASSPDSSSGNTIYFGEGSWLTVV.

A word on this clone: Other DNA variants within this sample encode the same CDR3. The CDR3 DNA reads TGCGCCAGCAGCCTGGGACAGGGGGATGGCTACACCTTC. Protein sequence: CASSLGQGDGYTF. The chain has TRBV5-1 and TRBJ1-2; 11 positions match TRBD1. CDR1 SGHRS and CDR2 YFSETQ come from the germline V gene. J was trimmed by 6 bases and V by 4 bases; bases with no gene match: 2. This CDR3 region has 13 residues.

This sequence joins TRBV28 and TRBJ2-7; unclear D gene. CDR1 is MDHEN and CDR2 is SYDVKM in the germline V gene. Trimming shortened V by 5 bases and J by 3 bases, and 2 bases separated the two germline ends. This CDR3 has 10 amino acids. Written as DNA, the CDR3 is TGTGCCAGCAGTCGCTACGAGCAGTACTTC. Amino acids: CASSRYEQYF.

This clone was found once. One end of the junction is discordant with germline, which a read error may explain. The chain joins TRBV7-7 to TRBJ2-1; no clear D gene. Germline CDR1 reads SSHAT; CDR2 reads FNYEAQ (reference sequence). The CDR3 consists of 13 residues. For the CDR3, the DNA is TGTGCTAGCAGCTCGGAGCAGTTGGAGGAGCAGTTCTTC. It yields the protein CASSSEQLEEQFF. Full variable domain (missing parts from reference TRBV7-7 and TRBJ2-1): GAGVSQSPRYKVTKRGQDVTLRCDPISSHATLYWYQQALGQGPEFLTYFNYEAQPDKSGLPSDRFSAERPEGSISTLTIQRTEQRDSAMYRCASSSEQLEEQFFGPGTRLTVL.

This clone was seen a single time. The chain recombines TRBV6-6 with TRBJ1-5; 7 nucleotides match TRBD1. V shed 4 bases, J shed 6 bases, and the junction held 9 bases outside the gene matches. This CDR3 has 15 amino acids. Germline CDR1 MNHNY, CDR2 SVGAGI (reference sequence). This CDR3 is CASSSIGGASQPQHF. The DNA of the CDR3 is TGTGCCAGCAGTTCTATAGGGGGCGCGAGTCAGCCCCAGCATTTT.

CDR3 sequence: CASSKTPAGRGQETQYF. CDR3 in DNA: TGTGCCAGCAGCAAAACTCCCGCGGGACGGGGTCAAGAGACCCAGTACTTC. V usage is TRBV7-9 and J usage is TRBJ2-5; a possible D gene is TRBD2 (6 bases). V was shortened by 5 bases and J by 2 bases, with 21 bases between the two germline ends. The CDR3 totals 17 residues. CDR1 is SEHNR and CDR2 is FQNEAQ in the germline V gene (reference sequence).

The DNA for the CDR3 is TGTGCCTGGAGGGCTTTAGCGGGATCCCTTGGAGGGGAGACCCAGTACTTC. This encodes CAWRALAGSLGGETQYF. The V and J genes are TRBV30 and TRBJ2-5, with 8 positions matching TRBD2. The V segment lost 3 bases and the J segment 5 bases; nucleotides outside the gene matches: 17. This CDR3 is 17 amino acids long. From germline, CDR1 is GTSNPN and CDR2 SVGIG (reference sequence).

This clone was observed a handful of times. V is TRBV10-3 and J is TRBJ1-1; TRBD1 matches at 7 bases. The germline V gene encodes CDR1 ENHRY and CDR2 SYGVKD. Trimming at V came to 11 bases and at J to 0 bases, leaving 3 bases not matched to a gene. This CDR3 region has 12 residues. This CDR3 is CAATGVNTEAFF. The CDR3 region has the DNA TGTGCCGCCACAGGGGTGAACACTGAAGCTTTCTTT.

J is TRBJ1-1 and V is TRBV6-6; the D is unclear. This CDR3 is 16 amino acids long. Germline V gene data show CDR1 as MNHNY and CDR2 as SVGAGI (reference sequence). Trimming removed 5 bases from V and 4 bases from J, with 20 bases in between. As DNA, the CDR3 is TGTGCCAGCAGTCCAACCTTGGGGAAAGGAGGCACTGAAGCTTTCTTT. It encodes CASSPTLGKGGTEAFF.

This clone has only one observation. This same CDR3 is encoded by further DNA sequences in the sample. The chain combines TRBV4-2 with TRBJ1-5; a weak D match, TRBD1 (5 bases). The V and J ends lost 4 bases and 8 bases respectively, with 12 bases between them. This CDR3 spans 13 amino acids. Germline V gene lookup returns CDR1 LGHNA and CDR2 YNFKEQ. The CDR3 region is CASSRGAWEPQHF. The DNA for the CDR3 is TGTGCCAGCAGCCGTGGGGCCTGGGAGCCCCAGCATTTT.

The V gene is TRBV18, the J gene TRBJ1-5, with D maybe TRBD1 (6 bases). This CDR3 has 15 residues. V gave up 1 base and J gave up 0 bases, with 7 bases separating them. Germline lookup yields CDR1 KGHSH and CDR2 LQKENI. In DNA form, the CDR3 reads TGTGCCAGCTCACCACGACAGGATAGCAATCAGCCCCAGCATTTT. Amino acids: CASSPRQDSNQPQHF. Full variable domain (rest looked up from reference TRBV18 and TRBJ1-5): NAGVMQNPRHLVRRRGQEARLRCSPMKGHSHVYWYRQLPEEGLKFMVYLQKENIIDESGMPKERFSAEFPKEGPSILRIQQVVRGDSAAYFCASSPRQDSNQPQHFGDGTRLSIL.

The J gene is TRBJ2-1, the V gene TRBV6-8; TRBD2 might be the D (6 bases). Germline V lookup: CDR1 MNHGY, CDR2 SAAAGT. The CDR3 has 15 amino acids. V was trimmed by 4 bases and J by 4 bases, leaving 14 bases between them. The DNA for the CDR3 is TGTGCCAGCAGTTCCCGGGTGGGGGGTTACAATGAGCAGTTCTTC. Its translation: CASSSRVGGYNEQFF.

The CDR3 nucleotides read TGTGCCAGCAGTTGGGCTACTCGGGGAGAGCAGTACTTC. It yields the protein CASSWATRGEQYF. This rearrangement joins TRBV27 to TRBJ2-7; weak D call: TRBD2 (5 bases). This CDR3 region has 13 residues. V dropped 4 bases and J dropped 7 bases, with 14 bases sitting between them. The germline V gene encodes CDR1 MNHEY and CDR2 SMNVEV (reference sequence).

The V gene is TRBV5-1, the J gene TRBJ2-7, with D perhaps TRBD2 (5 bases). In germline, CDR1 is SGHRS, CDR2 YFSETQ. The CDR3 has 14 amino acids. V was shortened by 6 bases and J by 2 bases, with 15 bases between the two germline ends. CDR3 nucleotide sequence: TGCGCCAGCACGGACTTTAAAAAACCCTACGAGCAGTACTTC. Translation gives CASTDFKKPYEQYF.

As regards this clone: Other DNA sequences in the sample encode the same CDR3. This chain connects TRBV27 to TRBJ2-7; TRBD1 aligns across 11 bases. Germline assignment: CDR1 MNHEY and CDR2 SMNVEV (reference sequence). The CDR3 has 15 amino acids. Trimming cost V 4 bases and J 2 bases; bases outside gene matches: 4. For the CDR3, the DNA is TGTGCCAGCAGTTACTCGGGACAGGGGGCCTACGAGCAGTACTTC. As protein: CASSYSGQGAYEQYF.

This clone showed up just once. J is TRBJ1-2 and V is TRBV30; unclear D gene. The V end lost 0 bases, the J end lost 2 bases, and 7 bases lay between the germline ends. This CDR3 comprises 13 residues. CDR1 GTSNPN and CDR2 SVGIG come from the germline V gene (reference sequence). In DNA form, the CDR3 reads TGTGCCTGGAGTGTTAACGGGAACTATGGCTACACCTTC. Encoded protein: CAWSVNGNYGYTF. The full variable domain, in which reference TRBV30 and TRBJ1-2 provide the parts outside the CDR3, is SQTIHQWPATLVQPVGSPLSLECTVEGTSNPNLYWYRQAAGRGLQLLFYSVGIGQISSEVPQNLSASRPQDRQFILSSKKLLLSDSGFYLCAWSVNGNYGYTFGSGTRLTVV.

The chain uses TRBV7-8 and TRBJ2-5; 8 bases align to TRBD1. The DNA matches TRBJ2-7 better at its end, which makes the J call doubtful. Germline V gene data show CDR1 as SGHVS and CDR2 as FQNEAQ. This CDR3 contains 15 residues. CDR3 sequence: CASSPRTGKRYEQYF. DNA for the CDR3: TGTGCCAGCAGCCCCCGGACAGGGAAAAGGTACGAGCAGTACTTC.

The V gene is TRBV7-8, the J gene TRBJ1-5; D is possibly TRBD1 (6 bases). CDR3 length: 18 amino acids. Trimming left V 5 bases short and J 0 bases short, with 20 bases between. CDR1 SGHVS and CDR2 FQNEAQ come from the germline V gene. The CDR3 DNA reads as TGTGCCAGCAGCCGCGTGAGGGGGAGGGTTAATAGCAATCAGCCCCAGCATTTT. Translated: CASSRVRGRVNSNQPQHF.

The chain employs TRBV18 and TRBJ1-1; 7 positions agree with TRBD1. V was clipped by 3 bases and J by 4 bases; unmatched bases: 5. This CDR3 is 14 amino acids long. Germline V CDR1 and CDR2: KGHSH, LQKENI. CDR3 protein: CASSPGTVSTEAFF. The CDR3 bases are TGTGCCAGCTCACCTGGGACAGTAAGCACTGAAGCTTTCTTT.

This chain connects TRBV28 to TRBJ1-1; TRBD1 is a possible D gene (6 bases). The V end lost 5 bases, the J end lost 7 bases, and 14 bases lay between the germline ends. This CDR3 is built from 13 residues. The germline V gene encodes CDR1 MDHEN and CDR2 SYDVKM. The CDR3 region is CASSLSGAYEAFF. The CDR3 nucleotides read TGTGCCAGCAGTCTTTCAGGGGCCTATGAAGCTTTCTTT.

The chain recombines TRBV7-6 with TRBJ1-1, with TRBD1 matching 10 bases. This CDR3 region has 19 residues. J gave up 1 base and V 7 bases, and 18 bases lay outside the gene matches. Per germline, CDR1 SGHVS and CDR2 FNYEAQ. The CDR3 spells CASIPTSGTGATPNTEAFF. CDR3 bases: TGTGCCAGCATCCCAACCTCCGGGACAGGGGCAACTCCGAACACTGAAGCTTTCTTT.

V is TRBV6-6 and J is TRBJ1-3; D call uncertain. Germline values: CDR1 MNHNY, CDR2 SVGAGI (reference sequence). The CDR3 totals 13 residues. V lost 7 bases and J lost 0, with 7 bases in between. CDR3 sequence (DNA): TGTGCCAGCACCACGAGCTCTGGAAACACCATATATTTT. It translates to CASTTSSGNTIYF.

This chain connects TRBV11-2 to TRBJ1-2, with TRBD1 as a possible D gene (5 bases). Per the germline V gene, CDR1 is SGHAT and CDR2 is FQNNGV. The ends were cut back, 4 bases at V and 3 bases at J, with 12 bases in the middle. CDR3 length equals 14 residues. CDR3 amino acids: CASSSAAGDYGYTF. CDR3 nucleotide sequence: TGTGCCAGCAGCTCAGCCGCGGGGGACTATGGCTACACCTTC. Full variable domain (outside the CDR3, taken from reference TRBV11-2 and TRBJ1-2): EAGVAQSPRYKIIEKRQSVAFWCNPISGHATLYWYQQILGQGPKLLIQFQNNGVVDDSQLPKDRFSAERLKGVDSTLKIQPAKLEDSAVYLCASSSAAGDYGYTFGSGTRLTVV.